What follows is one T cell receptor beta chain and its context. This receptor's antigen is unknown. No quality values exist for individual bases; no much larger clone is one base distant. TCRbeta CDR3 regions were amplified from genomic DNA by means of the immunoSEQ Assay, a bias-controlled multiplex PCR. Per the original workflow: Nucleated cell counts per sample were estimated from amplification of reference gene primers within the assay. To quantify the absolute abundance of each unique TCRbeta CDR3 rearrangement, sequence reads were collapsed and filtered. For each sample, productive Simpson clonality was calculated by taking the square root of Simpson's diversity index across productive rearrangements. TCRdb retrieved this table from immuneACCESS and kept in-frame rearrangements only. Not all clones are present; in checked studies, unresolved V genes account for under half, and no reason is known for the remainder. That table furnishes V, J and clone size, whereas the DNA furnished D and trimming. The sample records tens of thousands of clones, over 75% of which are singletons. Of the sample, around a quarter falls within the top ten clones.

The source of the sample is a study of blood T cell repertoires in COVID-19 (dated by TCRdb to 2018 to 2020). Background for the entire study: Collaborator samples came from the United States, Italy and Spain and covered acute and convalescent phases of COVID-19. A freely available public database, intended as a resource for researchers studying the immune response to SARS-CoV-2, is where the repertoires were released. The samples were drawn from two sources: the first 160 participants of the ongoing ImmuneRACE study, and fewer than 1,500 subjects contributed by 6 global collaborators. Where available, HLA class I and class II types were obtained from metadata supplied by the sample provider rather than from assay-based typing. A de-identified subject ID, COVID-19 status, age in years and sex were almost always included in the sample metadata. The prospective study material was composed of cDNA or gDNA derived from T cells, B-cell-depleted T cells, or PBMCs. The dataset comprised deeply sampled blood TCRbeta repertoires from subjects exposed to, actively infected with, or recovered from COVID-19.

A distance of 7 bases separates the germline ends of V and J, which lose 3 bases and 0 bases respectively. The CDR3 numbers 13 residues from cysteine through phenylalanine. This entry keeps only the CDR3 DNA: 39 bases, framed from base 1. The germline V gene provides CDR1 SGHRS and CDR2 YFSETQ. The study at large found these results: The amount of clinical and demographic metadata varied by source and participant and was provided uncurated.

The collaborating institutions used their own protocols to collect whole blood in K2EDTA tubes. For TCRbeta analysis, collaborators shipped samples as frozen whole blood, isolated PBMCs, or DNA extracted from either of those sample types. This clonotype was obtained from an elderly man with active or convalescent COVID-19. The chain couples TRBV5-1 to TRBJ2-7, with the D gene not clear enough to name. Sequenced material: peripheral blood. The CDR3 protein sequence reads: CASSSDNSYEQYF. The DNA reads as follows: TGCGCCAGCAGCTCCGACAACTCCTACGAGCAGTACTTC.